A selection of T cell receptor beta chains follows, all from one sample in a study of shared T cell receptors in the human thymus. The assay was immunoSEQ multiplex PCR, and TCRdb's table has in-frame clones only and misses some. Here the sample spans 700,000 or so clones, approximately 83% being singletons. The same data also went into a second study, on human thymus T cells.

Specimen: thymocytes. Receptors originate from a girl under three years old with a congenital heart defect. Each CDR3 is given with its conserved first and last residue. The D gene is left open where the match is weak. The size field is filled for only some rows; it gives once, few, many or a size class.

NA	NA	TRBV28	TRBJ2-4	TGTGCCAGCAGTTTATGGGGCGCCAGATTGGGAGCGGGAAACATTCAGTACTTC	CASSLWGARLGAGNIQYF
NA	NA	TRBV5-1	TRBJ2-3	TGCGCCAGCAGCCTGCCGGGCCCATCTAGCGTGCGCACAGATACGCAGTATTTT	CASSLPGPSSVRTDTQYF
NA	NA	TRBV20-1	TRBJ1-2	TGCAGTGCTAGGGCCCTCTATGGCTACACCTTC	CSARALYGYTF
NA	NA	TRBV25-1	TRBJ2-7	TGTGCCAGCAGTCGACCGGGACACCAGTACGAGCAGTACTTC	CASSRPGHQYEQYF
NA	NA	TRBV5-1	TRBJ2-7	TGCGCCAGCAGCTTAGGGTTCCCAAGGGGCTTCTCCTACGAGCAGTACTTC	CASSLGFPRGFSYEQYF
TRBD1	NA	TRBV19	TRBJ1-1	TGTGCCAGTAGTATGTGGACAGGGAACGCTGAAGCTTTCTTT	CASSMWTGNAEAFF
TRBD2	few	TRBV11-2	TRBJ2-7	TGTGCCAGCAGCAAACGGACTAGCGGGGGATCGGGTGAGCAGTACTTC	CASSKRTSGGSGEQYF
TRBD1	NA	TRBV4-3	TRBJ2-7	TGCGCCAGCAGCGCACGGACAGGGGGCGAGCAGTACTTC	CASSARTGGEQYF
NA	NA	TRBV19	TRBJ1-2	TGTGCCAGTAGTATAGATCTTCGCTACACCTTC	CASSIDLRYTF
NA	NA	TRBV6-5	TRBJ1-6	TGTGCCAGCAGTTATTCAGGGCGTGATGATAATTCACCCCTCCACTTT	CASSYSGRDDNSPLHF
TRBD2	once	TRBV6-1	TRBJ2-5	TGTGCCAGCAGTGAACTAAGGAGACTAGCGGAAAAAGAGACCCAGTACTTC	CASSELRRLAEKETQYF
NA	NA	TRBV4-3	TRBJ1-1	TGCGCCAGCAGCCAAGATTTGGGGCAGGGGAACACTGAAGCTTTCTTT	CASSQDLGQGNTEAFF
NA	few	TRBV7-9	TRBJ1-1	TGTGCCAGCAGCCCCCTCGGCTTACGGGACACTGAAGCTTTCTTT	CASSPLGLRDTEAFF
NA	NA	TRBV14	TRBJ1-1	TGTGCCAGCAGCCGAAACAGGGAAAAATCCCCGAACACTGAAGCTTTCTTT	CASSRNREKSPNTEAFF
TRBD1	once	TRBV27	TRBJ1-1	TGTGCCAGCAGTTTAAATTTGGGACAGGGGACTGAAGCTTTCTTT	CASSLNLGQGTEAFF
TRBD1	NA	TRBV7-4	TRBJ1-5	TGTGCCAGCAGCTGCTCCGGGACAGGTGCCGAGCCCCAGCATTTT	CASSCSGTGAEPQHF
TRBD1	once	TRBV4-1	TRBJ1-4	TGCGCCAGCAGCCAAGGAGGGGGGACAGGGCGTCATGAAAAACTGTTTTTT	CASSQGGGTGRHEKLFF
TRBD1	NA	TRBV7-4	TRBJ1-2	TGTGCCAGCAGCCTCAGAGGGGGCTACTATGGCTACACCTTC	CASSLRGGYYGYTF
TRBD2	NA	TRBV10-1	TRBJ2-7	TGCGCCAGCAGTATAGGGACTAGCGGGGACGAATACGAGCAGTACTTC	CASSIGTSGDEYEQYF
NA	few	TRBV18	TRBJ1-1	TGTGCCAGCTCGACAAAGACAGGAGTGAACACTGAAGCTTTCTTT	CASSTKTGVNTEAFF
NA	NA	TRBV21-1	TRBJ2-7	TGTGCCAGCAGCAAAGAAGGCGACAGGGCCTACGAGCAGTACTTC	CASSKEGDRAYEQYF
TRBD1	NA	TRBV28	TRBJ1-1	TGTGCCAGCAGTTCTCGAAGGGGGCGTATCACTGAAGCTTTCTTT	CASSSRRGRITEAFF